The clone carrying this T cell receptor (beta chain) was seen a handful of times. Its antigen is unknown. The data originate from a study of beta chain features in type 1 diabetes. In the study overall: All samples yielded about 100 million examined sorted cells. Study conclusions and caveats: Shortening that was moderate but significant affected the TCRB CDR3s of Type 1 diabetes patients in all four CD4+ subsets. High TCR expression in some cells could lead to their over-representation in cDNA sequencing. Within the patient group, naive, central memory and Treg TCRB repertoires appeared more similar to each other than within healthy donors.

Sequencing targeted expressed TCRB transcripts, as all isolated RNA had been reverse transcribed. Some clones are missing from TCRdb's copy, which holds only in-frame ones; the method was immunoSEQ multiplex PCR. This table has about 700,000 clones, roughly 13% appearing once. Each sorted population was over 98% pure. This clonotype was obtained from a man between 18 and 35 years old with type 1 diabetes. The sample comprised naive CD4+ T cells from blood.

The CDR3 here is CASSGTASYEQYF. The CDR3 bases are TGTGCCAGTAGTGGAACAGCAAGCTACGAGCAGTACTTC. This chain joins TRBV19 and TRBJ2-7; the D is unclear. The CDR3 length is 13 residues. The germline V and J ends were trimmed by 5 bases and 3 bases, with 11 bases remaining between them. Germline CDR1 and CDR2: LNHDA and SQIVND (reference sequence).